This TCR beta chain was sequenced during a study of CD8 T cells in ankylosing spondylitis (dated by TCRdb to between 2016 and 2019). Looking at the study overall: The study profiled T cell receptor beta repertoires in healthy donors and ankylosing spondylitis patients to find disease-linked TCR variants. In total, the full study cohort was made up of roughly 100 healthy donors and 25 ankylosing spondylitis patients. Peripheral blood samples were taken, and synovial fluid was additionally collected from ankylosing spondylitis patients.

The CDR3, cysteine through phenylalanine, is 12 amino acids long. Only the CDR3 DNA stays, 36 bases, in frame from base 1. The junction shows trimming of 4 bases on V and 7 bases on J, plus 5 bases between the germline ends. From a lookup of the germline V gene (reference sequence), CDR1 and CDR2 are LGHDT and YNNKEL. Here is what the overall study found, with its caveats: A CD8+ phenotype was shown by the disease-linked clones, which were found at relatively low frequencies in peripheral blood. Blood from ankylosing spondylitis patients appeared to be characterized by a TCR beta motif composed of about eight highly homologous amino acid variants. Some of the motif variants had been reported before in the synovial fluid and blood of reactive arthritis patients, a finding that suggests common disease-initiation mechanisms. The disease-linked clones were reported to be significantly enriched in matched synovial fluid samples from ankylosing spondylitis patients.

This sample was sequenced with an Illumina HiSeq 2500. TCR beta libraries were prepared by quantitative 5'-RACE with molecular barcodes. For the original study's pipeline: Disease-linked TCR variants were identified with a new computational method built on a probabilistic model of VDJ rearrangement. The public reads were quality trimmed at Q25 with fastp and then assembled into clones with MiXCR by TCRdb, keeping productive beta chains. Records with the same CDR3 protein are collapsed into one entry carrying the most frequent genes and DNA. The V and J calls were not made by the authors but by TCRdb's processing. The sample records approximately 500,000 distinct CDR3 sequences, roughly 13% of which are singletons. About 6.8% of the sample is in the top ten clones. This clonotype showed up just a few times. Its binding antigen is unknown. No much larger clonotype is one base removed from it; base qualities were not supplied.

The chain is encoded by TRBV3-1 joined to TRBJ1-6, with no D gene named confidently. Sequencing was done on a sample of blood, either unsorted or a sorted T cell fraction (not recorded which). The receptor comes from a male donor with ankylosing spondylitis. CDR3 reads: CASSPQNSPLHF. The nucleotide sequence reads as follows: TGTGCCAGCAGCCCCCAAAATTCACCCCTCCACTTT.